This note documents a single TCR beta chain sequence. The antigen is unknown. The data derive from a study of cytomegalovirus exposure and HLA in healthy donors. Study conclusions and caveats: CMV antigen specificity was confirmed in vitro for a few CMV-associated chains. Apart from CMV serostatus, no immune exposure information was available. Based on reports, TCR beta sequences accurately predicted HLA-A and HLA-B alleles for most subjects. Later analysis indicated greater clonal expansion among HLA-associated TCR beta chains than among equally common other chains.

Looked up from germline, CDR1 is DFQATT and CDR2 is SNEGSKA (reference sequence). The CDR3 runs 11 residues. The V end was cut by 7 bases, the J end by 5 bases, with 11 bases between. Vbeta (60) and Jbeta (13) primers were used in the PCR. Here immunoSEQ multiplex PCR was the method, and the copy in TCRdb shows in-frame clones only, minus some. The sample has about 190,000 clones; over 75% are singletons. The chain carries TRBV20-1 and TRBJ2-5; D might be TRBD2 (6 bases). This clonotype originated in a woman between 45 and 65 years old in good health and CMV-seropositive. The sequenced material came from PBMCs. The CDR3 reads CSGTRGETQYF. Here the CDR3 DNA reads TGCAGTGGGACCCGGGGGGAGACCCAGTACTTC.